This TCR beta chain is from a study of somatic mutations in cytotoxic T cells in rheumatoid arthritis. Across the whole study: It was right after diagnosis, before any treatment, that patient blood (roughly 30 ml EDTA) was drawn.

CDR3 size: 12 residues. V was clipped by 2 bases and J by 5 bases, with 4 bases between them. Per germline, CDR1 SGHDT and CDR2 YYEEEE. The repertoire was sequenced with immunoSEQ multiplex PCR; TCRdb's copy has only in-frame clones and lacks some. The sample includes 13,000 to 15,000 clones, under 80% of them seen just once. By positive magnetic bead selection, CD4+ and CD8+ cells were isolated, and their purity was checked by flow cytometry. The source material was CD8+ T cells sorted from blood. This chain joins TRBV5-6 and TRBJ2-2; D is undetermined. The TCR sequence derives from an adult with rheumatoid arthritis. CDR3 in DNA: TGTGCCAGCAGCTTCGTTACCGGGGAGCTGTTTTTT. Translating it yields CASSFVTGELFF.